This TCR beta chain was sequenced for a study of T cells in localized non-small cell lung cancer. General observations from the study: Appearing in adjacent lung were a median about 59 of the top 100 tumor clones. The study sequenced only one region of the tumor. As a result, intratumor heterogeneity could not be excluded and remains possible.

Sequenced by immunoSEQ multiplex PCR; TCRdb stores in-frame clones only, minus some. This sample has around 78,000 clones, with 80% found just once. A word on this clone: Antigen specificity is unknown.

V trimming: 0 bases; J trimming: 8 bases; junction bases outside the gene matches: 13. This CDR3 has 18 residues. CDR1 is SGHRS and CDR2 is YFSETQ in the germline V gene. The sequenced sample was peripheral blood, obtained before any cancer treatment. The rearrangement uses TRBV5-1 and TRBJ2-1, with TRBD2 matching 11 bases. This receptor was obtained from a female donor older than 55 with stage I lung adenocarcinoma. Here the CDR3 DNA reads TGCGCCAGCAGCTTGGAGCCTAGCGGGGGGCCTCTACAATATGAGCAGTTCTTC. Amino acid sequence: CASSLEPSGGPLQYEQFF.